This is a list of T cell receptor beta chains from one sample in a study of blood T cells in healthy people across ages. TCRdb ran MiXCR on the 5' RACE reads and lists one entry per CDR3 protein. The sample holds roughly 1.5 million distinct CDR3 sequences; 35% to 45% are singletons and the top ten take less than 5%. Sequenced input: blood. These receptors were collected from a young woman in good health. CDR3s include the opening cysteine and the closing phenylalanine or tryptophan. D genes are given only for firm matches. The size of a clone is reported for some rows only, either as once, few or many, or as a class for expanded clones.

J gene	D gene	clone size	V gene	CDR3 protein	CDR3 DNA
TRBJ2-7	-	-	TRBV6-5	CASTTPSSYEQYF	TGTGCCAGCACGACTCCAAGCTCCTACGAGCAGTACTTC
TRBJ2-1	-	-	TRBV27	CASSLDRLIGGEQFF	TGTGCCAGCAGTCTTGACAGGTTGATTGGTGGTGAGCAGTTCTTC
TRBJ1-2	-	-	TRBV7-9	CAGSPNGYTF	TGTGCCGGCAGCCCAAATGGCTACACCTTC
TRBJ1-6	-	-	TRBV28	CASSRRQAFSYNSPLHF	TGTGCCAGCAGCCGACGACAGGCGTTCTCCTATAATTCACCCCTCCACTTT
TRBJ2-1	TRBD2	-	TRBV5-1	CASSSSGGAVHKFF	TGCGCCAGCAGCTCTAGCGGGGGGGCCGTTCACAAGTTCTTC
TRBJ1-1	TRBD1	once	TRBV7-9	CAGSLEGARTEAFF	TGTGCCGGCAGCTTAGAGGGGGCACGGACTGAAGCTTTCTTT
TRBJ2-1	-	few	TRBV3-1	CASSQDSSGGQTPEQFF	TGTGCCAGCAGCCAAGATTCGTCCGGGGGACAAACGCCTGAGCAGTTCTTC
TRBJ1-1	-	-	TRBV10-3	CAISESNSIGIVNTEAFF	TGTGCCATCAGTGAGTCAAATAGTATAGGGATCGTGAACACTGAAGCTTTCTTT
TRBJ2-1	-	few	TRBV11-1	CASSLVPGLSSYNEQFF	TGTGCCAGCAGCTTAGTACCGGGACTCAGCTCCTACAATGAGCAGTTCTTC
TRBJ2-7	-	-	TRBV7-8	CASSLGSGFTYEQYF	TGTGCCAGCAGCTTAGGGTCAGGGTTTACCTACGAGCAGTACTTC
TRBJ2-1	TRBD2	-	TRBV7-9	CASSVETSGNEQFF	TGTGCCAGCAGCGTAGAGACTAGCGGCAATGAGCAGTTCTTC
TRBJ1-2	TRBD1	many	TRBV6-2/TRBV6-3	CASSSTGTGYGYTF	TGTGCCAGCAGTTCAACCGGGACAGGATATGGCTACACCTTC
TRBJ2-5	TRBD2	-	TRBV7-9	CASTRGVQETQYF	TGTGCCAGCACCCGGGGGGTCCAAGAGACCCAGTACTTC
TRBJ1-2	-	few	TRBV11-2	CASNRGGNYGYTF	TGTGCCAGCAACCGGGGGGGTAACTATGGCTACACCTTC
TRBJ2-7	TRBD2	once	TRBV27	CASSFGRESYEQYF	TGTGCCAGCAGTTTCGGGCGGGAGTCCTACGAGCAGTACTTC
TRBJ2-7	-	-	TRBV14	CASSQVAGSYNEQYF	TGTGCCAGCAGCCAAGTCGCGGGCTCCTACAATGAGCAGTACTTC
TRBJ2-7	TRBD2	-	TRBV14	CASSQLAGGGSYEQYF	TGTGCCAGCAGCCAATTAGCGGGGGGAGGCTCCTACGAGCAGTACTTC
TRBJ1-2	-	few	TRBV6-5	CASTKVDGYGYTF	TGTGCCAGCACGAAAGTTGACGGCTATGGCTACACCTTC
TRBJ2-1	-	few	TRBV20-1	CSASSGASSYNEQFF	TGCAGTGCTAGTTCCGGCGCCAGCTCCTACAATGAGCAGTTCTTC
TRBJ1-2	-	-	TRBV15	CATSPDTNYGYTF	TGTGCCACCAGTCCGGACACCAACTATGGCTACACCTTC
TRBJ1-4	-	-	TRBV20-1	CSARDRGRIGEKLFF	TGCAGTGCTAGAGATCGGGGTAGGATTGGTGAAAAACTGTTTTTT
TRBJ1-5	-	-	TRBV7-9	CASSLDGGVNQPQHF	TGTGCCAGCAGCTTAGATGGGGGAGTCAATCAGCCCCAGCATTTT
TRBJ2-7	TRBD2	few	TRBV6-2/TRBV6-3	CATTRTSGGYEQYF	TGTGCCACCACAAGGACTAGCGGGGGCTACGAGCAGTACTTC
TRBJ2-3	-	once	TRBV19	CASEADTQYF	TGTGCCAGTGAAGCAGATACGCAGTATTTT
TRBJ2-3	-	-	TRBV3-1	CASSARGSARHTQYF	TGTGCCAGCAGCGCCCGTGGTAGCGCCCGCCATACGCAGTATTTT
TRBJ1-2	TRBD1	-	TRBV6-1	CASSAYRGPGYTF	TGTGCCAGCAGTGCTTACAGGGGGCCCGGCTACACCTTC
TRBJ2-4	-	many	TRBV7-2	CASSLDRNIQYF	TGTGCCAGCAGCCTCGACAGAAACATTCAGTACTTC
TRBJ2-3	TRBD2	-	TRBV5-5	CASSLEGIAGADTQYF	TGTGCCAGCAGCTTGGAGGGTATAGCGGGAGCAGATACGCAGTATTTT
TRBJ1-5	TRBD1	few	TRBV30	CAWTRTGHNQPQHF	TGTGCCTGGACCCGGACAGGGCACAATCAGCCCCAGCATTTT
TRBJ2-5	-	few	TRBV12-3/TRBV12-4	CASSLDLAPETQYF	TGTGCCAGCAGTTTAGACCTCGCCCCAGAGACCCAGTACTTC
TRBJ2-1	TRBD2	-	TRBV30	CAWSPLLAGGGEQFF	TGTGCCTGGAGTCCCCTTCTAGCGGGAGGGGGTGAGCAGTTCTTC
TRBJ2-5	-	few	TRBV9	CASSVVAGVKETQYF	TGTGCCAGCAGCGTAGTGGCAGGAGTTAAAGAGACCCAGTACTTC
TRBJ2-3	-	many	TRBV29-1	CSVATTPDTQYF	TGCAGCGTCGCGACTACACCTGATACGCAGTATTTT